The rows below give T cell receptor beta chains drawn from one sample of a study of blood T cell repertoires in COVID-19. Assay used: immunoSEQ multiplex PCR; TCRdb lists only in-frame clones, some missing. The sample consists of roughly 200,000 clones, 80% to 90% of them appearing once. Sequencing was performed on PBMCs or T cells enriched from blood (not recorded which). These receptors were taken from a woman in her thirties or forties with acute COVID-19. Each CDR3 is given with its conserved first and last residue.

j_call cdr3_length v_call cdr3_aa
TRBJ2-1 14 TRBV6-2/TRBV6-3 CASSYLAGYNEQFF
TRBJ2-2 17 TRBV5-1 CASTTITSGSPTGELFF
TRBJ2-6 17 TRBV28 CASRLTSLISGANVLTF
TRBJ2-7 13 TRBV2 CASSEVAPYEQYF
TRBJ1-2 15 TRBV28 CASSLSRGGTGGYTF
TRBJ1-2 16 TRBV6-1 CASSELFPPRGYGYTF
TRBJ2-1 14 TRBV6-5 CASSYSTGGAQQFF
TRBJ2-7 13 TRBV7-8 CASSFGAGDEQYF
TRBJ1-1 13 TRBV12-3/TRBV12-4 CASSLFRGTEAFF
TRBJ2-1 17 TRBV4-1 CASSQSPSGSSYNEQFF
TRBJ2-1 15 TRBV7-9 CASSLASGRINEQFF
TRBJ2-7 14 TRBV5-1 CASSSRDKSYEQYF
TRBJ2-1 11 TRBV19 CASSMGLSQFF
TRBJ1-3 16 TRBV3-1/TRBV3-2 CASSQETPAIGNTIYF
TRBJ1-5 13 TRBV7-3 CASSSSHNQPQHF
TRBJ1-2 13 TRBV29-1 CSALGTGVYGYTF
TRBJ1-5 17 TRBV19 CASRDGQVLYSNQPQHF
TRBJ2-5 15 TRBV2 CATQVYSGSQETQYF